Below are 28 T cell receptor beta chains sequenced from a single sample in a study of cytomegalovirus exposure and HLA in healthy donors. A multiplex PCR was run with 60 Vbeta primers and 13 Jbeta primers. The assay was immunoSEQ multiplex PCR, and TCRdb's table has in-frame clones only and misses some. The table includes about 120,000 clones, about 10% detected once. Sequenced sample: PBMCs. The receptor source for this set is a man aged 25 to 45 in good health and CMV-seronegative.

This clone was picked up a small number of times. The same CDR3 also results from other DNA sequences found in this sample. The genes are TRBV28 and TRBJ1-1; D not certain. Per the germline V gene, CDR1 is MDHEN and CDR2 is SYDVKM. Trimming shortened V by 7 bases and J by 8 bases, and 11 bases separated the two germline ends. The CDR3 sequence is 11 residues long. The CDR3 DNA is TGTGCCAGCATGACACGAGTCGAAGCTTTCTTT. Amino acid sequence: CASMTRVEAFF.

The rearrangement joins TRBV7-2 to TRBJ1-2; 9 nucleotides line up with TRBD1. The germline V gene has CDR1 SGHTA and CDR2 FQGNSA. The CDR3 is 14 residues long. V was clipped by 4 bases and J by 3 bases; unmatched bases: 3. CDR3 residues: CASSWDREDYGYTF. Here the CDR3 DNA reads TGTGCCAGCAGCTGGGACAGGGAGGACTATGGCTACACCTTC.

This clone was detected only a few times. The chain employs TRBV28 and TRBJ2-1, with 13 positions matching TRBD2. The CDR3 contains 16 residues. V lost 5 bases and J lost 6; bases outside the gene matches: 7. Per the germline V gene, CDR1 is MDHEN and CDR2 is SYDVKM. The CDR3 loop is CASSPGTSGAGNEQFF. CDR3 in DNA: TGTGCCAGCAGTCCGGGGACTAGCGGGGCCGGCAATGAGCAGTTCTTC. Looking up the rest from reference TRBV28 and TRBJ2-1 gives the full variable domain: DVKVTQSSRYLVKRTGEKVFLECVQDMDHENMFWYRQDPGLGLRLIYFSYDVKMKEKGDIPEGYSVSREKKERFSLILESASTNQTSMYLCASSPGTSGAGNEQFFGPGTRLTVL.

The chain uses TRBV10-2 and TRBJ2-7; the match to TRBD2 covers 12 bases. The length of the CDR3 is 15 residues. The J segment lost 4 bases and the V segment lost 4 bases, leaving 5 bases of the junction unmatched. In germline, CDR1 is WSHSY, CDR2 SAAADI. CDR3 DNA: TGCGCCAGCAGTGGTTGGACTAGCGGGACATACGAGCAGTACTTC. Translated, it gives CASSGWTSGTYEQYF.

The CDR3 coding sequence is TGTGCCAGCAGCGCTGGACTAGCGGGGGCGGACGAGCAGTACTTC. Translation: CASSAGLAGADEQYF. The chain joins TRBV7-8 to TRBJ2-7; TRBD2 matches 13 bases. With V trimmed by 5 bases and J by 5 bases, 6 bases remained unmatched. Germline CDR1 and CDR2: SGHVS and FQNEAQ. The CDR3 runs 15 residues.

V is TRBV5-1 and J is TRBJ2-2; no clear D. From germline, CDR1 is SGHRS and CDR2 YFSETQ. Trimming left V 4 bases short and J 1 base short, with 14 bases between. The CDR3 is 16 amino acids. The CDR3: CASSQTSPGNTGELFF. The DNA for the CDR3 is TGCGCCAGCAGCCAGACAAGTCCTGGGAACACCGGGGAGCTGTTTTTT.

The chain is built from TRBV5-1 and TRBJ2-7; 7 bases align to TRBD2. Trimming at V came to 2 bases and at J to 1 base, leaving 6 bases not matched to a gene. This CDR3 contains 15 residues. CDR1 and CDR2 (germline): SGHRS, YFSETQ. CDR3: CASSFGAGTSYEQYF. In DNA, the CDR3 is TGCGCCAGCAGCTTCGGAGCGGGAACGTCCTACGAGCAGTACTTC.

This clone was detected a few times. CDR3 loop: CASSPGTGFNEQFF. The CDR3 DNA follows: TGTGCCAGCAGCCCCGGGACAGGGTTCAATGAGCAGTTCTTC. The V and J genes are TRBV14 and TRBJ2-1; 9 bases agree with TRBD1. The ends lost 4 bases at V and 6 bases at J; junction bases unmatched: 4. Germline V gene sequence: CDR1 SGHDN, CDR2 FVKESK. The CDR3 contains 14 residues.

The sample holds a few counts of this clone. CDR3 loop: CASRRPGGQLYF. As DNA, the CDR3 is TGCGCCAGCAGACGTCCCGGAGGCCAGCTGTACTTC. J is TRBJ2-7 and V is TRBV4-1; a possible D gene is TRBD2 (5 bases). The V and J ends lost 6 bases and 12 bases respectively, with 18 bases between them. The germline CDR1 and CDR2 sequences are MGHRA and YSYEKL. The CDR3 runs 12 residues.

This clone was seen only a few times. This chain uses TRBV11-3 with TRBJ2-5; 8 nucleotides line up with TRBD1. CDR1 is SGHNT, CDR2 YENEEA, per germline. V was clipped by 5 bases and J by 5 bases; unmatched bases: 7. The CDR3 contains 14 residues. The CDR3 region has the DNA TGTGCCAGCAGCCTGGACAGGGACTCGGAGACCCAGTACTTC. This sequence encodes CASSLDRDSETQYF.

The V gene is TRBV2, the J gene TRBJ1-5; 8 bases match TRBD1. The junction had 3 bases not matched to a gene; V was cut back by 5 bases and J by 3 bases. This CDR3 has 14 amino acids. Germline assignment: CDR1 SNHLY and CDR2 FYNNEI. The CDR3 protein is CASSWTGTNQPQHF. The CDR3 DNA reads TGTGCCAGCAGTTGGACAGGGACCAATCAGCCCCAGCATTTT.

The V gene is TRBV23-1, the J gene TRBJ2-1; TRBD2 agrees at 9 bases. TRBV23-1 is classed as an ORF, of uncertain function. The CDR3 has 13 residues. V lost 7 bases and J lost 5; bases outside the gene matches: 3. CDR3 region: CASIGGRDNEQFF. The CDR3 region has the DNA TGCGCCAGCATAGGCGGGAGGGACAATGAGCAGTTCTTC.

The rearrangement uses TRBV11-2 and TRBJ1-2; 10 nucleotides align to TRBD1. Looked up from germline, CDR1 is SGHAT and CDR2 is FQNNGV. The CDR3 totals 15 residues. The J segment lost 4 bases and the V segment lost 5 bases, leaving 7 bases of the junction unmatched. The CDR3 DNA sequence: TGTGCCAGCAGCCTAAGCCGGGACAGGGGCTATGGCTACACCTTC. It translates to CASSLSRDRGYGYTF.

This clone turned up a few times. The chain carries TRBV7-9 and TRBJ1-5; D not certain. Trimming took 1 base from V and 5 from J, leaving 9 bases between them. The CDR3 has 14 residues. Germline-derived CDR1 and CDR2 are SEHNR and FQNEAQ (reference sequence). In DNA, the CDR3 is TGTGCCAGCAGCTTAGACGCGGGAGATCAGCCCCAGCATTTT. It encodes CASSLDAGDQPQHF.

This clone was counted a few times. The gene calls are TRBV11-2 and TRBJ2-2; D is undetermined. V was cut by 2 bases and J by 4 bases, with 5 bases left in between. This CDR3 has 13 amino acids. Germline CDR1 SGHAT, CDR2 FQNNGV. In nucleotides, the CDR3 is TGTGCCAGCAGCTTATCCGGCACCGGGGAGCTGTTTTTT. Protein: CASSLSGTGELFF. The variable domain in full, with the rest retrieved from reference TRBV11-2 and TRBJ2-2, is EAGVAQSPRYKIIEKRQSVAFWCNPISGHATLYWYQQILGQGPKLLIQFQNNGVVDDSQLPKDRFSAERLKGVDSTLKIQPAKLEDSAVYLCASSLSGTGELFFGEGSRLTVL.

This chain links TRBV5-1 with TRBJ1-1; tentative D call: TRBD1 (5 bases). Trimming left V 1 base short and J 7 bases short, with 8 bases between. The CDR3 totals 12 residues. Germline V gene data show CDR1 as SGHRS and CDR2 as YFSETQ. The CDR3 loop reads CASSLRGDEAFF. DNA for the CDR3: TGCGCCAGCAGCTTGCGGGGGGATGAAGCTTTCTTT.

This chain uses TRBV4-1 with TRBJ2-1; TRBD2 agrees at 12 bases. The trim removed 1 base at V and 13 bases at J, leaving 8 bases unmatched. The CDR3 covers 15 residues. Germline CDR1 and CDR2: MGHRA and YSYEKL. The CDR3 DNA sequence: TGCGCCAGCAGCCAAGTTGGCCGACTAGCGGGAGATCAGTTCTTC. Amino acids: CASSQVGRLAGDQFF.

J is TRBJ2-1 and V is TRBV30; D ambiguous. The ends were cut back, 0 bases at V and 3 bases at J, with 18 bases in the middle. Germline loops: CDR1 GTSNPN, CDR2 SVGIG (reference sequence). This CDR3 comprises 17 residues. Here the CDR3 DNA reads TGTGCCTGGAGTGTACGGGTGCGGCAGTATAACTACAATGAGCAGTTCTTC. Protein sequence: CAWSVRVRQYNYNEQFF.

This chain joins TRBV6-5 and TRBJ1-2, with 11 bases aligning to TRBD1. J lost 5 bases, V lost 0 bases, and 5 bases had no gene match. Germline CDR1 and CDR2: MNHEY and SVGAGI. The CDR3 totals 16 residues. CDR3 bases: TGTGCCAGCAGTTACTCCCGGACAGGGGGCGCTTATGGCTACACCTTC. It encodes CASSYSRTGGAYGYTF.

The chain is built from TRBV6-5 and TRBJ2-7, with 8 positions matching TRBD2. The CDR3 has 15 amino acids. From germline, CDR1 is MNHEY and CDR2 SVGAGI. After removal of 3 bases from V and 7 bases from J, the junction contained 11 bases not matched to a gene. The CDR3 nucleotides are TGTGCCAGCAGTTATCGCGGGGGGACCGGCGGGGAGCAGTACTTC. It yields the protein CASSYRGGTGGEQYF.

V gene TRBV9 combines with J gene TRBJ2-3; D might be TRBD1 (5 bases). The CDR3 length is 15 residues. Germline V gives CDR1 SGDLS, CDR2 YYNGEE. Trimming removed 6 bases from V and 3 bases from J, with 17 bases in between. This CDR3 reads CASTPDGARTDTQYF. The CDR3 coding sequence is TGTGCCAGCACCCCCGATGGGGCGCGGACAGATACGCAGTATTTT.

This clone was counted a few times. The J gene is TRBJ1-2, the V gene TRBV2, with a possible D match to TRBD1 (5 bases). V lost 7 bases and J 4 bases, leaving 13 bases between the germline ends. Germline V CDR1 and CDR2: SNHLY, FYNNEI. There are 13 residues in the CDR3. The CDR3 reads CASTGFGAYGYTF. In nucleotides, the CDR3 is TGTGCCAGCACGGGTTTTGGGGCCTATGGCTACACCTTC.

This rearrangement joins TRBV6-5 to TRBJ2-1; weak D call: TRBD1 (6 bases). The germline CDR1 and CDR2 sequences are MNHEY and SVGAGI. Trimming pared 6 bases from V and 9 bases from J, leaving 12 bases between. The CDR3 covers 12 residues. Here the CDR3 reads CASSGTSGEQFF. The DNA of the CDR3 is TGTGCCAGCAGCGGGACATCGGGTGAGCAGTTCTTC.

This clone occurred a few times. The genes are TRBV18 and TRBJ2-3; no firm D call. CDR1 KGHSH and CDR2 LQKENI come from the germline V gene. The CDR3 length is 13 residues. Trimming took 3 bases from V and 1 from J, leaving 5 bases between them. CDR3 amino acids: CASSPQGTDTQYF. The CDR3 nucleotides are TGTGCCAGCTCACCCCAGGGCACAGATACGCAGTATTTT. Full variable domain (remainder filled in from reference TRBV18 and TRBJ2-3): NAGVMQNPRHLVRRRGQEARLRCSPMKGHSHVYWYRQLPEEGLKFMVYLQKENIIDESGMPKERFSAEFPKEGPSILRIQQVVRGDSAAYFCASSPQGTDTQYFGPGTRLTVL.

The rearrangement uses TRBV9 and TRBJ2-3; TRBD2 agrees at 9 bases. The junction had 10 bases not matched to a gene; V was cut back by 4 bases and J by 1 base. This CDR3 region has 17 residues. Germline-derived CDR1 and CDR2 are SGDLS and YYNGEE. The CDR3 coding sequence is TGTGCCAGCAGCTCTCGAATAGCGGGGGTGCGCACAGATACGCAGTATTTT. Protein: CASSSRIAGVRTDTQYF.

The rearrangement uses TRBV6-1 and TRBJ1-3; no firm D call. The CDR3 is 13 residues long. Germline V gene lookup returns CDR1 MNHNS and CDR2 SASEGT. V lost 7 bases to trimming and J lost 0 bases, with 7 bases between them. CDR3 in amino acids: CASKLSSGNTIYF. For the CDR3, the DNA is TGTGCCAGCAAACTAAGCTCTGGAAACACCATATATTTT.

This chain uses TRBV7-2 with TRBJ2-7, with 8 bases fitting TRBD2. This CDR3 region has 14 residues. V lost 2 bases to trimming and J lost 3 bases; unmatched junction nucleotides: 3. Germline CDR1 and CDR2: SGHTA and FQGNSA. Here the CDR3 DNA reads TGTGCCAGCAGCTTATCCGGGACTAGCTACGAGCAGTACTTC. Translating it yields CASSLSGTSYEQYF.

There are a few counts of this clone. The genes are TRBV5-1 and TRBJ2-2; D is perhaps TRBD1 (6 bases). Trimming removed 3 bases from V and 1 base from J, with 16 bases in between. Germline values: CDR1 SGHRS, CDR2 YFSETQ. This CDR3 contains 17 residues. CDR3 DNA: TGCGCCAGCAGCTACCCGCCCGGGACAAGGAACACCGGGGAGCTGTTTTTT. This encodes CASSYPPGTRNTGELFF.